A selection of T cell receptor beta chains follows, all from one sample in a study of blood T cells in healthy people across ages. TCRdb passed the 5' RACE reads through MiXCR, listing each CDR3 protein once. The sample holds about 670,000 distinct CDR3 sequences, under 65% seen once. The source material was blood. All receptors come from a woman at least 80 years old in good health. Both conserved end residues are part of each CDR3. The D gene is left open where the match is weak. A clone size is listed for some rows: how often the clone was seen (once, few, many), or a class if it is expanded.

d_call: -
v_call: TRBV29-1
j_call: TRBJ2-3
clone_size: many
cdr3_nt: TGCAGCGTTAGCCACCAACTAGCAGCCGTGGGGGATACGCAGTATTTT
cdr3_aa: CSVSHQLAAVGDTQYF

d_call: -
v_call: TRBV4-1
j_call: TRBJ2-5
clone_size: -
cdr3_nt: TGCGCCAGCAGCCAAGCCCGCCGAGGGGGCCAAGAGACCCAGTACTTC
cdr3_aa: CASSQARRGGQETQYF

d_call: -
v_call: TRBV6-5
j_call: TRBJ1-4
clone_size: few
cdr3_nt: TGTGCCAGCAGTGGGGTCACAACTAATGAAAAACTGTTTTTT
cdr3_aa: CASSGVTTNEKLFF

d_call: -
v_call: TRBV13
j_call: TRBJ2-7
clone_size: -
cdr3_nt: TGTGCCAGCAGCTTAGGGTATTCGGGAGACTACGAGCAGTACTTC
cdr3_aa: CASSLGYSGDYEQYF

d_call: TRBD2
v_call: TRBV7-2
j_call: TRBJ2-1
clone_size: many
cdr3_nt: TGTGCCAGCAGTCGGACTAGCGATTCCTACAATGAGCAGTTCTTC
cdr3_aa: CASSRTSDSYNEQFF

d_call: -
v_call: TRBV5-6
j_call: TRBJ1-2
clone_size: -
cdr3_nt: TGTGCCAGCAGCTTGATGACGGTTAACTATGGCTACACCTTC
cdr3_aa: CASSLMTVNYGYTF

d_call: -
v_call: TRBV25-1
j_call: TRBJ2-7
clone_size: few
cdr3_nt: TGTGCCAGCATCATAGGGACAAGGACAAGGTACGAGCAGTACTTC
cdr3_aa: CASIIGTRTRYEQYF

d_call: -
v_call: TRBV28
j_call: TRBJ2-7
clone_size: many
cdr3_nt: TGTGCCAGCAGTCCGGGCCCCCGCGGCTACGAGCAGTACTTC
cdr3_aa: CASSPGPRGYEQYF

d_call: TRBD1
v_call: TRBV20-1
j_call: TRBJ1-2
clone_size: -
cdr3_nt: TGCAGTGCTAGAGACCCTCAGGGGGCGGGAGGCTACACCTTC
cdr3_aa: CSARDPQGAGGYTF

d_call: -
v_call: TRBV15
j_call: TRBJ1-1
clone_size: few
cdr3_nt: TGTGCCACCAGCGGTGGGTTGAACACTGAAGCTTTCTTT
cdr3_aa: CATSGGLNTEAFF

d_call: TRBD2
v_call: TRBV9
j_call: TRBJ2-3
clone_size: many
cdr3_nt: TGTGCCAGCAGCTCCCGACTAGCCGACACAGATACGCAGTATTTT
cdr3_aa: CASSSRLADTDTQYF

d_call: -
v_call: TRBV5-6
j_call: TRBJ2-3
clone_size: many
cdr3_nt: TGTGCCAGCAGCTTGCGGGGGTACAGATCTAGCACAGATACGCAGTATTTT
cdr3_aa: CASSLRGYRSSTDTQYF

d_call: -
v_call: TRBV15
j_call: TRBJ1-3
clone_size: -
cdr3_nt: TGTGCCACCAGCAGAGATAGGAGAAACACCATATATTTT
cdr3_aa: CATSRDRRNTIYF

d_call: TRBD1
v_call: TRBV6-2/TRBV6-3
j_call: TRBJ2-5
clone_size: once
cdr3_nt: TGTGCCAGCACTACGGCGGCCGGGACAGGGGGACGAGAGCAGTACTTC
cdr3_aa: CASTTAAGTGGREQYF

d_call: -
v_call: TRBV27
j_call: TRBJ2-5
clone_size: many
cdr3_nt: TGTGCCAGCATCTCGACGGGCTTTCAAGAGACCCAGTACTTC
cdr3_aa: CASISTGFQETQYF

d_call: TRBD2
v_call: TRBV28
j_call: TRBJ2-2
clone_size: -
cdr3_nt: TGTGCCAGCAGCCGGCAGGGGACTAGCGCACTAACCGGGGAGCTGTTTTTT
cdr3_aa: CASSRQGTSALTGELFF

d_call: TRBD2
v_call: TRBV7-7
j_call: TRBJ2-1
clone_size: many
cdr3_nt: TGTGCCAGCAGCCCCCGACTAGCGGGGGACAATGAGCAGTTCTTC
cdr3_aa: CASSPRLAGDNEQFF

d_call: -
v_call: TRBV12-3/TRBV12-4
j_call: TRBJ1-1
clone_size: few
cdr3_nt: TGTGCCAGCCAAATTTACCAAACGACTGAAGCTTTCTTT
cdr3_aa: CASQIYQTTEAFF

d_call: -
v_call: TRBV14
j_call: TRBJ2-3
clone_size: -
cdr3_nt: TGTGCCAGCAGCCACGGGACCGTTACCCTCACAGATACGCAGTATTTT
cdr3_aa: CASSHGTVTLTDTQYF

d_call: -
v_call: TRBV29-1
j_call: TRBJ2-3
clone_size: many
cdr3_nt: TGCAGCGTTGAGGTTAGCGGAAGTGAAGATACGCAGTATTTT
cdr3_aa: CSVEVSGSEDTQYF

d_call: -
v_call: TRBV12-3/TRBV12-4
j_call: TRBJ2-2
clone_size: few
cdr3_nt: TGTGCCAGCAAAGGGGCCGGGGAGCTGTTTTTT
cdr3_aa: CASKGAGELFF

d_call: -
v_call: TRBV20-1
j_call: TRBJ2-5
clone_size: -
cdr3_nt: TGCAGTGCTAGAGCAGGCGCCGCAGAAGAGACCCAGTACTTC
cdr3_aa: CSARAGAAEETQYF

d_call: TRBD2
v_call: TRBV2
j_call: TRBJ2-7
clone_size: many
cdr3_nt: TGTGCCAGCAGTGAGTCAGGCGGGAGGGCGTCCTACGAGCAGTACTTC
cdr3_aa: CASSESGGRASYEQYF

d_call: -
v_call: TRBV24-1
j_call: TRBJ2-3
clone_size: -
cdr3_nt: TGTGCCACCAGTGATTTGCTCCCGGGAGGCACAGATACGCAGTATTTT
cdr3_aa: CATSDLLPGGTDTQYF

d_call: -
v_call: TRBV20-1
j_call: TRBJ2-5
clone_size: -
cdr3_nt: TGCAGTGCTGACTTAGCGGTTGAAGAGACCCAGTACTTC
cdr3_aa: CSADLAVEETQYF

d_call: -
v_call: TRBV12-3/TRBV12-4
j_call: TRBJ2-7
clone_size: -
cdr3_nt: TGTGCCAGCAGTTTGAGAGGGGTCATCCTCGACGAGCAGTACTTC
cdr3_aa: CASSLRGVILDEQYF

d_call: -
v_call: TRBV28
j_call: TRBJ2-6
clone_size: many
cdr3_nt: TGTGCCAGCAGTTCCACCCCGGTTTCTGGGGCCAACGTCCTGACTTTC
cdr3_aa: CASSSTPVSGANVLTF

d_call: TRBD1
v_call: TRBV10-3
j_call: TRBJ1-1
clone_size: -
cdr3_nt: TGTGCCATCAGTGAGCCCGACAGGGCGAGGACTGAAGCTTTCTTT
cdr3_aa: CAISEPDRARTEAFF

d_call: -
v_call: TRBV6-1
j_call: TRBJ2-3
clone_size: few
cdr3_nt: TGTGCCAGCAACTTAACCCCGGGACTGGGTAGCACAGATACGCAGTATTTT
cdr3_aa: CASNLTPGLGSTDTQYF

d_call: -
v_call: TRBV20-1
j_call: TRBJ2-5
clone_size: -
cdr3_nt: TGCAGTGCTAATTGGCGGGGCCAAGAGACCCAGTACTTC
cdr3_aa: CSANWRGQETQYF

d_call: -
v_call: TRBV13
j_call: TRBJ1-2
clone_size: -
cdr3_nt: TGTGCCAGCACCCACAGGGATAACTATGGCTACACCTTC
cdr3_aa: CASTHRDNYGYTF